Sequencing of this T cell receptor (beta chain) was carried out in a study of blood T cell repertoires in COVID-19 (dated by TCRdb to about 2020). Broadly, across the study: The collaborator samples originated in the United States, Italy and Spain and spanned the acute and convalescent phases of COVID-19. Deeply sampled blood TCRbeta repertoires from subjects exposed to, actively infected with, or recovered from COVID-19 were included in the dataset. The repertoires were released in a freely available public database intended as a resource for research on the immune response to SARS-CoV-2. The material from the prospective study consisted of cDNA or gDNA derived from T cells, B-cell-depleted T cells, or PBMCs. The sample metadata nearly always contained a de-identified subject ID, COVID-19 status, age in years and sex. Where available, HLA class I and class II types were obtained from metadata supplied by the sample provider rather than from assay-based typing. Samples came from the ongoing ImmuneRACE study (first 160 participants) plus 1,254 subjects from 6 global collaborators. Overall results and qualifications from the work: The quantity of clinical and demographic metadata differed by source and by participant and was supplied without curation.

As for this clone: Its antigen is still unknown. The record has no base qualities; no much larger clone is one base away. Other DNA variants within this sample encode the same CDR3.

Trimming takes 1 base from V and 4 bases from J, and the germline ends sit 5 bases apart. Taken from the germline V gene, the CDR1 and CDR2 loops are SGHNT and YENEEA. From the cysteine through the phenylalanine, the CDR3 covers 13 amino acids. Only the CDR3 DNA stays, 39 bases, in frame from base 1. One collaborating source in Seattle enrolled patients during active infection and followed them longitudinally through the course of disease. Whole blood was collected in K2EDTA tubes by collaborating institutions according to the institutions' own protocols. For TCRbeta analysis, collaborators shipped samples in one of three forms: frozen whole blood, isolated PBMCs, or DNA extracted from either of those sample types. TCRbeta CDR3 regions were amplified from genomic DNA by means of the immunoSEQ Assay, a bias-controlled multiplex PCR. In the authors' own workflow: Nucleated cell counts per sample were estimated from amplification of reference gene primers within the assay. Sequence reads were collapsed and filtered to measure the absolute abundance of every unique TCRbeta CDR3 rearrangement. For each sample, productive Simpson clonality was calculated by taking the square root of Simpson's diversity index across productive rearrangements. TCRdb retrieved this table from immuneACCESS and kept in-frame rearrangements only. Not all clones are present; in checked studies, unresolved V genes account for under half, and no reason is known for the remainder. That table gives V, J and clone size, and the DNA gave D and trimming. In all, the sample holds hundreds of thousands of clones, and about nine tenths of those were seen once. Around 6.6% of the sample is held by the ten biggest clonotypes.

The origin of this receptor is a woman aged 70 to 79 with COVID-19, enrolled during active disease. Sequencing used peripheral blood. In this chain, TRBV11-3 is recombined with TRBJ1-3; the D gene cannot be resolved reliably. The sequence in DNA is TGTGCCAGCAGCTTAGGGCCGGGAAACACCATATATTTT. The encoded protein is CASSLGPGNTIYF.